Presented here are 21 T cell receptor beta chains from one specimen sequenced in a study of cytomegalovirus exposure and HLA in healthy donors. PCR amplification relied on 60 Vbeta primers (plus 13 Jbeta primers). The data were produced by immunoSEQ multiplex PCR, yet TCRdb's version contains in-frame clones alone and is incomplete. The sample gives roughly 140,000 clones, 80% to 85% of which show up once; almost 2.5% is in the top ten. Sample: PBMCs. The receptors originated from a boy aged 2 to 10 in good health and CMV-seronegative.

This sequence joins TRBV5-1 and TRBJ2-7; 9 positions match TRBD1. The CDR3 sequence is 16 residues long. J was trimmed by 5 bases and V by 5 bases; bases with no gene match: 14. The germline gives CDR1 SGHRS, CDR2 YFSETQ. This CDR3 reads CASRPTGTGKVDEQYF. In DNA form, the CDR3 reads TGCGCCAGCAGACCGACCGGGACAGGGAAAGTGGACGAGCAGTACTTC.

The gene calls are TRBV7-9 and TRBJ1-1; D unclear. This CDR3 is built from 12 residues. V dropped 10 bases and J dropped 7 bases, with 16 bases sitting between them. Germline V gene data show CDR1 as SEHNR and CDR2 as FQNEAQ (reference sequence). CDR3 in amino acids: CATIGSPNEAFF. The CDR3, as DNA: TGTGCCACGATCGGGTCACCCAATGAAGCTTTCTTT.

V usage is TRBV29-1 and J usage is TRBJ1-2; 9 bases map to TRBD1. Germline V gene sequence: CDR1 SQVTM, CDR2 ANQGSEA. The CDR3 spans 12 residues. V was pared by 4 bases and J by 4 bases, with 1 base of the junction left unmatched. For the CDR3, the DNA is TGCAGCGTTGCGACAGGGGGCTATGGCTACACCTTC. This sequence encodes CSVATGGYGYTF.

With regard to this clone: Other nucleotide sequences from this sample produce the same CDR3. This chain connects TRBV5-1 to TRBJ1-4; D may be TRBD1 (5 bases). V lost 4 bases and J 4 bases, leaving 17 bases between the germline ends. This CDR3 has 16 residues. Germline assignment: CDR1 SGHRS and CDR2 YFSETQ. This CDR3 reads CASSLPSTADNEKLFF. CDR3 DNA sequence: TGCGCCAGCAGCCTACCGTCGACAGCAGATAATGAAAAACTGTTTTTT. Filled out from reference TRBV5-1 and TRBJ1-4, the complete variable domain reads KAGVTQTPRYLIKTRGQQVTLSCSPISGHRSVSWYQQTPGQGLQFLFEYFSETQRNKGNFPGRFSGRQFSNSRSEMNVSTLELGDSALYLCASSLPSTADNEKLFFGSGTQLSVL.

The gene calls are TRBV6-1 and TRBJ2-5, with 11 bases identical to TRBD2. V lost 0 bases to trimming and J lost 3 bases; unmatched junction nucleotides: 12. The CDR3 is made up of 19 amino acids. Germline CDR1 and CDR2: MNHNS and SASEGT. The CDR3 spells CASSEAIPLLAGEEETQYF. CDR3 coding DNA: TGTGCCAGCAGTGAAGCAATCCCCTTACTAGCGGGAGAAGAAGAGACCCAGTACTTC.

This chain joins TRBV29-1 and TRBJ2-7; unclear D gene. The CDR3 runs to 11 residues. The V end lost 4 bases, the J end lost 3 bases, and 7 bases lay between the germline ends. Germline V lookup: CDR1 SQVTM, CDR2 ANQGSEA. The CDR3 loop is CSVASGYEQYF. CDR3 in DNA: TGCAGCGTTGCCTCAGGCTACGAGCAGTACTTC.

This clone turned up a few times. V gene TRBV7-6 combines with J gene TRBJ2-6; TRBD2 matches 9 bases. J was trimmed by 0 bases and V by 3 bases; bases with no gene match: 3. The CDR3 has 17 residues. CDR1 is SGHVS and CDR2 is FNYEAQ in the germline V gene. This CDR3 reads CASSFQAGGSGANVLTF. CDR3 nucleotide sequence: TGTGCCAGCAGCTTCCAAGCGGGAGGCTCTGGGGCCAACGTCCTGACTTTC. Full variable domain (outside the CDR3, taken from reference TRBV7-6 and TRBJ2-6): GAGVSQSPRYKVTKRGQDVALRCDPISGHVSLYWYRQALGQGPEFLTYFNYEAQQDKSGLPNDRFSAERPEGSISTLTIQRTEQRDSAMYRCASSFQAGGSGANVLTFGAGSRLTVL.

This chain uses TRBV7-9 with TRBJ1-2; no definite D call. V lost 7 bases and J lost 8, with 11 bases in between. CDR3 length: 11 amino acids. Germline V lookup: CDR1 SEHNR, CDR2 FQNEAQ (reference sequence). The CDR3 nucleotides are TGTGCCAGCACCCTAGGGAGAGGCTACACCTTC. Protein product: CASTLGRGYTF.

The rearrangement links TRBV6-1 to TRBJ2-2, with D possibly matching TRBD2 (6 bases). Per the germline V gene, CDR1 is MNHNS and CDR2 is SASEGT. CDR3 length equals 13 residues. Trimming took off 6 bases at V and 6 bases at J, with 11 bases between the two ends. CDR3 loop: CASRTGEAGELFF. The CDR3 DNA follows: TGTGCCAGCAGAACCGGGGAGGCCGGGGAGCTGTTTTTT.

The chain carries TRBV7-6 and TRBJ2-3; D might be TRBD1 (5 bases). The ends were cut back, 1 base at V and 1 base at J, with 18 bases in the middle. This CDR3 comprises 18 residues. Germline V gene data show CDR1 as SGHVS and CDR2 as FNYEAQ. CDR3 nucleotides: TGTGCCAGCAGCTTAGGTGCCTTCGGGTCAGGGCGCACAGATACGCAGTATTTT. Its protein is CASSLGAFGSGRTDTQYF.

V usage is TRBV5-4 and J usage is TRBJ2-5, with D perhaps TRBD1 (6 bases). The DNA end is more similar to TRBJ2-7, so the J call may be wrong. Germline V lookup: CDR1 SGHNT, CDR2 YYREEE (reference sequence). This CDR3 has 16 residues. The DNA for the CDR3 is TGTGCCAGCAGCTTCTCGGGACAAGGGGGTTCCTACGAGCAGTACTTC. This encodes CASSFSGQGGSYEQYF.

Comment on this clone: At one of its ends the junction is not consistent with the germline gene, which may arise from a read error. The chain links TRBV7-8 to TRBJ2-5; D is perhaps TRBD2 (5 bases). CDR1 and CDR2 from the germline V gene are SGHVS and FQNEAQ. The CDR3 length is 16 residues. CDR3: CASSLARVILRETQYF. CDR3 bases: TGTGCCAGCAGCCTAGCTCGGGTCATTCTACGAGAGACCCAGTACTTC.

The gene calls are TRBV6-1 and TRBJ1-5, with D unresolved. The CDR3 extends over 14 amino acids. V was clipped by 1 base and J by 3 bases, with 7 bases between them. Per the germline V gene, CDR1 is MNHNS and CDR2 is SASEGT. The CDR3 sequence is CASSEGQVNQPQHF. The CDR3 DNA sequence: TGTGCCAGCAGTGAAGGTCAGGTCAATCAGCCCCAGCATTTT.

CDR3 protein: CASSPRDREAGANVLTF. DNA of the CDR3: TGTGCCAGCAGTCCCCGGGACAGGGAGGCTGGGGCCAACGTCCTGACTTTC. The V and J genes are TRBV27 and TRBJ2-6; 9 nucleotides agree with TRBD1. The CDR3 is made up of 17 amino acids. CDR1 and CDR2 (germline): MNHEY, SMNVEV (reference sequence). The V segment lost 5 bases and the J segment 2 bases; nucleotides outside the gene matches: 7.

The CDR3 is CASSLGLAGVRDNEQFF. The CDR3 DNA sequence: TGTGCCAGCAGCCTGGGACTAGCGGGGGTACGGGACAATGAGCAGTTCTTC. J is TRBJ2-1 and V is TRBV5-4, with 14 bases lining up with TRBD2. V shed 4 bases, J shed 5 bases, and the junction held 8 bases outside the gene matches. The CDR3 has 17 amino acids. Germline CDR1 reads SGHNT; CDR2 reads YYREEE (reference sequence).

The CDR3 protein is CASALGRGLYEQYF. CDR3 sequence (DNA): TGTGCCAGCGCCCTTGGAAGGGGGCTTTACGAGCAGTACTTC. V usage is TRBV11-2 and J usage is TRBJ2-7; 7 bases map to TRBD1. CDR1 SGHAT and CDR2 FQNNGV come from the germline V gene. The CDR3 has 14 amino acids. J lost 4 bases, V lost 8 bases, and 11 bases had no gene match.

This sequence joins TRBV18 and TRBJ2-1, with D perhaps TRBD1 (5 bases). Germline values: CDR1 KGHSH, CDR2 LQKENI. V was clipped by 10 bases and J by 6 bases, with 16 bases between them. The CDR3 is 13 amino acids. CDR3 sequence reads: CATSGGQPNEQFF. For the CDR3, the DNA is TGTGCCACCTCCGGTGGACAACCCAATGAGCAGTTCTTC.

This clone was detected only a few times. The chain recombines TRBV5-1 with TRBJ1-2, with D possibly TRBD1 on 6 matching bases. The germline V gene encodes CDR1 SGHRS and CDR2 YFSETQ. V lost 2 bases, J lost 7 bases, and 12 bases lay in between. The CDR3 totals 13 residues. The CDR3 region has the DNA TGCGCCAGCAGCTTACCACAGGGAAGTGGCTACACCTTC. Its protein product is CASSLPQGSGYTF.

The chain combines TRBV7-9 with TRBJ1-3, with D unclear. Germline CDR1 reads SEHNR; CDR2 reads FQNEAQ (reference sequence). The CDR3 covers 13 residues. V lost 4 bases to trimming and J lost 7 bases, with 11 bases between them. CDR3 region: CASSSSLGNTIYF. CDR3 nucleotide sequence: TGTGCCAGCAGCTCGAGTCTCGGGAACACCATATATTTT. The complete variable domain, with remaining parts taken from reference TRBV7-9 and TRBJ1-3, reads DTGVSQNPRHKITKRGQNVTFRCDPISEHNRLYWYRQTLGQGPEFLTYFQNEAQLEKSRLLSDRFSAERPKGSFSTLEIQRTEQGDSAMYLCASSSSLGNTIYFGEGSWLTVV.

The chain employs TRBV27 and TRBJ2-3; no firm D call. This CDR3 contains 14 residues. Germline assignment: CDR1 MNHEY and CDR2 SMNVEV (reference sequence). The V and J ends lost 3 bases and 3 bases respectively, with 10 bases between them. The CDR3 nucleotides are TGTGCCAGCAGTTTGCGGCGTTTTACAGATACGCAGTATTTT. Protein product: CASSLRRFTDTQYF.

This clone was detected once. This rearrangement joins TRBV7-2 to TRBJ2-7; TRBD2 aligns across 9 bases. This CDR3 has 16 amino acids. V shed 4 bases, J shed 6 bases, and the junction held 13 bases outside the gene matches. Germline-derived CDR1 and CDR2 are SGHTA and FQGNSA. The CDR3 reads CASSSQGGGRAGEQYF. In DNA form, the CDR3 reads TGTGCCAGCAGCTCCCAGGGTGGCGGGAGGGCGGGCGAGCAGTACTTC.